One and the same sample provided the 24 T cell receptor beta chains below, sequenced in a study of beta chain features in type 1 diabetes. Reverse transcription of all isolated RNA meant that expressed TCRB transcripts were sequenced. The data were produced by immunoSEQ multiplex PCR, yet TCRdb's version contains in-frame clones alone and is incomplete. This table has around 240,000 clones, 9.6% appearing once. Sequencing was done on a sample of naive CD4+ T cells from blood. The receptors come from a woman aged 18-29 years in good health.

The rearrangement links TRBV7-8 to TRBJ2-1, with TRBD2 matching 14 bases. The junction had 7 bases not matched to a gene; V was cut back by 2 bases and J by 10 bases. CDR3 size: 16 residues. The germline CDR1 and CDR2 sequences are SGHVS and FQNEAQ. Written as DNA, the CDR3 is TGTGCCAGCAGCTTAAGACTAGCGGGAGGGTCTAGGGAGCAGTTCTTC. It encodes CASSLRLAGGSREQFF.

The rearrangement uses TRBV6-1 and TRBJ2-3; 8 bases agree with TRBD2. Germline CDR1 and CDR2: MNHNS and SASEGT. The CDR3 extends over 16 amino acids. Unmatched junction bases numbered 6, after V lost 0 bases and J lost 4 bases. The CDR3 loop reads CASSEAGTRMADTQYF. CDR3 sequence (DNA): TGTGCCAGCAGTGAAGCAGGGACTAGAATGGCAGATACGCAGTATTTT.

This clone turned up a few times. The V call is TRBV5-4, the J call TRBJ2-1; 7 bases match TRBD2. V lost 0 bases, J lost 4 bases, and 7 bases stayed unmatched. This CDR3 contains 16 residues. The germline V gene encodes CDR1 SGHNT and CDR2 YYREEE (reference sequence). The CDR3 DNA is TGTGCCAGCAGCTTGGGGGGAGGGCCAGAATACAATGAGCAGTTCTTC. This codes for CASSLGGGPEYNEQFF.

This chain links TRBV11-3 with TRBJ1-1; D call uncertain. There are 13 residues in the CDR3. CDR1 and CDR2 (germline): SGHNT, YENEEA. Trimming cost V 5 bases and J 0 bases, with 7 bases left between them. The CDR3 reads CASSIQMNTEAFF. The CDR3 DNA reads TGTGCCAGCAGCATCCAGATGAACACTGAAGCTTTCTTT.

The table lists this clone with a few counts. The chain joins TRBV6-6 to TRBJ1-2; 9 bases are shared with TRBD1. This CDR3 is 14 amino acids long. Germline lookup yields CDR1 MNHNY and CDR2 SVGAGI (reference sequence). V lost 6 bases, J lost 6 bases, and 8 bases stayed unmatched. The CDR3 coding sequence is TGTGCCAGCAGCCCTTCGGGACAGGGTAATGGCTACACCTTC. Translating gives CASSPSGQGNGYTF.

The chain carries TRBV7-2 and TRBJ2-1; TRBD2 matches 9 bases. The CDR3 covers 15 residues. Trimming took 1 base from V and 12 from J; bases not matched to a gene: 10. Germline V gives CDR1 SGHTA, CDR2 FQGNSA. The CDR3 DNA is TGTGCCAGCAGCTTAGGCCCAGCGGGAGGCCAGGCGCAGTTCTTC. This gives the protein CASSLGPAGGQAQFF.

V usage is TRBV30 and J usage is TRBJ2-1; 7 nucleotides match TRBD2. The CDR3 has 15 amino acids. The germline V gene encodes CDR1 GTSNPN and CDR2 SVGIG (reference sequence). V was clipped by 4 bases and J by 6 bases; unmatched bases: 12. Here the CDR3 DNA reads TGTGCCTGGAACCCGATCGGGGACTACCCCAATGAGCAGTTCTTC. This sequence encodes CAWNPIGDYPNEQFF.

The rearrangement links TRBV11-2 to TRBJ1-6; 9 bases match TRBD1. J was trimmed by 9 bases and V by 5 bases; bases with no gene match: 11. CDR3 length: 16 residues. CDR1 is SGHAT and CDR2 is FQNNGV in the germline V gene. The CDR3 DNA is TGTGCCAGCAGCCCGACGGGGGACAGGGTAATTTCACCCCTCCACTTT. It specifies CASSPTGDRVISPLHF. The whole variable domain, remainder taken from reference TRBV11-2 and TRBJ1-6, is EAGVAQSPRYKIIEKRQSVAFWCNPISGHATLYWYQQILGQGPKLLIQFQNNGVVDDSQLPKDRFSAERLKGVDSTLKIQPAKLEDSAVYLCASSPTGDRVISPLHFGNGTRLTVT.

V usage is TRBV5-6 and J usage is TRBJ1-5; D not certain. With 4 bases removed from V and 0 bases from J, the gap between germline ends came to 14 bases. The germline CDR1 and CDR2 sequences are SGHDT and YYEEEE. The CDR3 covers 16 residues. CDR3 sequence: CASSVIGGNSNQPQHF. CDR3 sequence (DNA): TGTGCCAGCAGCGTGATAGGAGGTAATAGCAATCAGCCCCAGCATTTT.

This clone turned up a few times. This chain joins TRBV30 and TRBJ2-7; 8 bases are a match to TRBD1. CDR3 size: 15 residues. J was trimmed by 3 bases and V by 0 bases; bases with no gene match: 7. The V gene's germline CDR1 is GTSNPN and CDR2 SVGIG (reference sequence). For the CDR3, the DNA is TGTGCCTGGAGTGTAGGGACAGGACACTTCTACGAGCAGTACTTC. This encodes CAWSVGTGHFYEQYF.

This chain links TRBV10-3 with TRBJ1-2; 9 bases agree with TRBD1. The CDR3 runs to 17 residues. V was pared by 2 bases and J by 2 bases, with 9 bases of the junction left unmatched. Germline V CDR1 and CDR2: ENHRY, SYGVKD. This CDR3 reads CAISEGTGRGANYGYTF. The DNA for the CDR3 is TGTGCCATCAGTGAGGGGACAGGGCGCGGGGCGAACTATGGCTACACCTTC.

This clone showed up just a few times. The chain is built from TRBV11-2 and TRBJ2-1; TRBD2 is a possible D gene (7 bases). V lost 5 bases and J lost 7, with 18 bases in between. There are 15 residues in the CDR3. Germline-derived CDR1 and CDR2 are SGHAT and FQNNGV. The CDR3 here is CASSRRGPPANEQFF. The CDR3 bases are TGTGCCAGCAGCCGGCGGGGGCCTCCTGCTAATGAGCAGTTCTTC.

This clone was detected only a few times. This rearrangement joins TRBV5-1 to TRBJ2-2; 8 nucleotides align to TRBD2. Per germline, CDR1 SGHRS and CDR2 YFSETQ. The CDR3 spans 16 residues. With 2 bases clipped from V and 3 bases from J, the junction kept 6 bases outside the gene matches. The CDR3, as DNA: TGCGCCAGCAGCTTTAACACAGCGGGAGACACCGGGGAGCTGTTTTTT. As protein: CASSFNTAGDTGELFF.

This clone has more than one count but fewer than ten. The chain joins TRBV6-5 to TRBJ2-6; perhaps TRBD2 as D (6 bases). V was clipped by 2 bases and J by 15 bases, with 17 bases between them. The CDR3 loop spans 14 amino acids. The germline V gene has CDR1 MNHEY and CDR2 SVGAGI. For the CDR3, the DNA is TGTGCCAGCAGTTACCCACGAGGCAGGGAGGACCTGACTTTC. This encodes CASSYPRGREDLTF.

This clone appeared a few times. The chain uses TRBV14 and TRBJ2-7, with 7 bases lining up with TRBD2. CDR3 size: 15 residues. Unmatched junction bases numbered 6, after V lost 1 base and J lost 3 bases. Looked up from germline, CDR1 is SGHDN and CDR2 is FVKESK. CDR3: CASSQGASGVYEQYF. In DNA, the CDR3 is TGTGCCAGCAGCCAAGGGGCTAGCGGAGTCTACGAGCAGTACTTC.

V usage is TRBV5-1 and J usage is TRBJ1-2; perhaps TRBD1 as D (5 bases). Germline CDR1 and CDR2: SGHRS and YFSETQ. V was pared by 1 base and J by 0 bases, with 7 bases between. The CDR3 contains 14 residues. CDR3: CASSLRQPNYGYTF. Written as DNA, the CDR3 is TGCGCCAGCAGCTTGCGACAGCCTAACTATGGCTACACCTTC.

This clone was counted between two and nine times. V usage is TRBV11-2 and J usage is TRBJ2-3, with 8 bases matching TRBD2. Unmatched junction bases numbered 4, after V lost 5 bases and J lost 0 bases. The CDR3 runs 15 residues. CDR1 and CDR2 from the germline V gene are SGHAT and FQNNGV. The CDR3 nucleotides read TGTGCCAGCAGCCCCGGACTAGCAAGCACAGATACGCAGTATTTT. Its translation is CASSPGLASTDTQYF.

This rearrangement joins TRBV5-1 to TRBJ1-2; 7 nucleotides match TRBD1. CDR3 length equals 17 residues. CDR1 is SGHRS, CDR2 YFSETQ, per germline. V dropped 2 bases and J dropped 2; count of bases not matched to a gene: 12. This CDR3 is CASSFSRDSSRNYGYTF. The DNA for the CDR3 is TGCGCCAGCAGCTTTAGCCGGGACAGCAGCCGGAACTATGGCTACACCTTC.

The CDR3 bases are TGCGCCAGCAGCGGGAACAGGGGGTCGTACAATGAGCAGTTCTTC. Protein product: CASSGNRGSYNEQFF. The chain recombines TRBV5-1 with TRBJ2-1; TRBD1 matches 8 bases. The CDR3 extends over 15 amino acids. From germline, CDR1 is SGHRS and CDR2 YFSETQ. J was trimmed by 4 bases and V by 4 bases; bases with no gene match: 7.

The rearrangement joins TRBV28 to TRBJ2-7; 12 positions agree with TRBD2. Germline lookup yields CDR1 MDHEN and CDR2 SYDVKM. This CDR3 contains 15 residues. The V gene end was trimmed by 6 bases and the J gene end by 2 bases; junction bases not matched to a gene: 5. In DNA, the CDR3 is TGTGCCAGCAGCCTAGCGGGAGGGAATACCTACGAGCAGTACTTC. Protein sequence: CASSLAGGNTYEQYF.

The chain uses TRBV6-1 and TRBJ2-3; the match to TRBD1 covers 7 bases. This CDR3 region has 14 residues. With V trimmed by 7 bases and J by 2 bases, 6 bases remained unmatched. Germline loops: CDR1 MNHNS, CDR2 SASEGT. This CDR3 reads CASMLDRSTDTQYF. The DNA of the CDR3 is TGTGCCAGCATGCTGGACAGGTCCACAGATACGCAGTATTTT.

This clone was detected only a few times. The chain employs TRBV5-1 and TRBJ1-1, with D possibly matching TRBD1 (5 bases). The V gene's germline CDR1 is SGHRS and CDR2 YFSETQ. Trimming stripped 3 bases from V and 5 bases from J, with 14 bases between. This CDR3 spans 14 amino acids. CDR3 region: CASSSGGVGTEAFF. The DNA of the CDR3 is TGCGCCAGCAGCTCTGGGGGGGTAGGTACTGAAGCTTTCTTT.

The chain links TRBV6-5 to TRBJ2-5, with TRBD1 as a possible D gene (5 bases). The CDR3 has 14 amino acids. V was shortened by 2 bases and J by 7 bases, with 14 bases between the two germline ends. CDR1 MNHEY and CDR2 SVGAGI come from the germline V gene. The CDR3 region is CASSYKGQGSTQYF. The CDR3, as DNA: TGTGCCAGCAGTTACAAGGGGCAGGGTTCGACCCAGTACTTC.

This clone was observed a few times. This chain links TRBV27 with TRBJ1-1; TRBD1 matches at 10 bases. This CDR3 region has 14 residues. In germline, CDR1 is MNHEY, CDR2 SMNVEV (reference sequence). With 4 bases clipped from V and 5 bases from J, the junction kept 4 bases outside the gene matches. The CDR3 DNA is TGTGCCAGCAGTTATGGACAGGGGGGAACTGAAGCTTTCTTT. This translates into CASSYGQGGTEAFF.